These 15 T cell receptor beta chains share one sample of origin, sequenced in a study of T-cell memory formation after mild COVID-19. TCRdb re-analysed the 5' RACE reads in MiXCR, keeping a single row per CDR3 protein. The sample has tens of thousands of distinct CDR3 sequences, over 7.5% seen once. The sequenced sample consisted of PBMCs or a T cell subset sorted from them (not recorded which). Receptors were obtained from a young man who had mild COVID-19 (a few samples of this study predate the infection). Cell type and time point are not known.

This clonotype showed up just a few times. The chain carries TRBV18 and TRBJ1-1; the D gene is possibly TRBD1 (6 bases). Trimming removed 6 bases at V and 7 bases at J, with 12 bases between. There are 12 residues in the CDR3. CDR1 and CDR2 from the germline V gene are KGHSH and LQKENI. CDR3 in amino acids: CASSSQGIEAFF. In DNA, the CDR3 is TGTGCCAGCTCTTCACAGGGAATTGAAGCTTTCTTT. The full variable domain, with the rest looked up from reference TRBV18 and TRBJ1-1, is NAGVMQNPRHLVRRRGQEARLRCSPMKGHSHVYWYRQLPEEGLKFMVYLQKENIIDESGMPKERFSAEFPKEGPSILRIQQVVRGDSAAYFCASSSQGIEAFFGQGTRLTVV.

This CDR3 reads CASSVGNSQETQYF. The CDR3 DNA reads TGTGCCAGCAGCGTAGGAAATAGCCAAGAGACCCAGTACTTC. This chain connects TRBV9 to TRBJ2-5, with D unresolved. Germline V gene sequence: CDR1 SGDLS, CDR2 YYNGEE. The ends were cut back, 0 bases at V and 1 base at J, with 7 bases in the middle. This CDR3 contains 14 residues.

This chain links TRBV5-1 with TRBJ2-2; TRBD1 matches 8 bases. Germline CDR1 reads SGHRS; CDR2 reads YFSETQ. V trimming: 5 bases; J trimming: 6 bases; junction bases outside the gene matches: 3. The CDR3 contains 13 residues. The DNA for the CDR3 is TGCGCCAGCAGAGGACAGGGTGCCGGGGAGCTGTTTTTT. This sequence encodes CASRGQGAGELFF.

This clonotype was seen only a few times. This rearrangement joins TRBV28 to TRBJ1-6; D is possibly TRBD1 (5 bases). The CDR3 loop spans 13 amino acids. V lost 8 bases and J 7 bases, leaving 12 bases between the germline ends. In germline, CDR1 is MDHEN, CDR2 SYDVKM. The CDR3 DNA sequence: TGTGCCAGCCGAAGACAGCGGAATTCACCCCTCCACTTT. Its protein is CASRRQRNSPLHF.

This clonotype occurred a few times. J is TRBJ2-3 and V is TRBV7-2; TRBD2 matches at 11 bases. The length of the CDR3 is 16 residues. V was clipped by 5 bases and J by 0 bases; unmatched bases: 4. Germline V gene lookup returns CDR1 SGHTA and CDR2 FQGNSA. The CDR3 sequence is CASSLRLAGSTDTQYF. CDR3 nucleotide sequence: TGTGCCAGCAGCCTACGACTAGCGGGGAGCACAGATACGCAGTATTTT.

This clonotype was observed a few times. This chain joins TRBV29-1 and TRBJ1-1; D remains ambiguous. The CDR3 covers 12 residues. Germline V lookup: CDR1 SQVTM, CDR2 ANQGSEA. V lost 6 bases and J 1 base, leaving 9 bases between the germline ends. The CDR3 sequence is CSVSDGNTEAFF. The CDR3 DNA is TGCAGCGTGTCGGACGGGAACACTGAAGCTTTCTTT. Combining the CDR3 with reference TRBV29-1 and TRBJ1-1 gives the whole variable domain SAVISQKPSRDICQRGTSLTIQCQVDSQVTMMFWYRQQPGQSLTLIATANQGSEATYESGFVIDKFPISRPNLTFSTLTVSNMSPEDSSIYLCSVSDGNTEAFFGQGTRLTVV.

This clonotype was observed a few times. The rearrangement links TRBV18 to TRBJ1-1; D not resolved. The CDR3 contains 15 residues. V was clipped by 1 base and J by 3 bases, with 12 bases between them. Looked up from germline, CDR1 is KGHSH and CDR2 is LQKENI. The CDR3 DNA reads TGTGCCAGCTCACCACGGGCAGAGAGCCACACTGAAGCTTTCTTT. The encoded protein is CASSPRAESHTEAFF.

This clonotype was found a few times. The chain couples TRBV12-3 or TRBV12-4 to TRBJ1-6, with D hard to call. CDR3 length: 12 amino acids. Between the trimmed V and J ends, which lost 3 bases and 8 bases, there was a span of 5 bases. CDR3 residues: CASSFVDSPLHF. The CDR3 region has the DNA TGTGCCAGCAGTTTTGTCGATTCACCCCTCCACTTT.

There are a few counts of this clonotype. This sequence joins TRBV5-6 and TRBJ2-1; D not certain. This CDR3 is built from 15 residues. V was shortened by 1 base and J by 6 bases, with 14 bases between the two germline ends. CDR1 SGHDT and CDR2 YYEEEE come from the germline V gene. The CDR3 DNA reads TGTGCCAGCAGCTTGTCTGGGGAAGATAGCAATGAGCAGTTCTTC. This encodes CASSLSGEDSNEQFF.

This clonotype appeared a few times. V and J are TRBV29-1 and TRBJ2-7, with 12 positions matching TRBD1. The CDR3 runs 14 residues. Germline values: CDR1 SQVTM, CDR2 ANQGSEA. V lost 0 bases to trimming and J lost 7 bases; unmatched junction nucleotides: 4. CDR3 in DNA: TGCAGCGTTGAAGATGGGACAGGGGGCGGTGAGCAGTACGTC. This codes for CSVEDGTGGGEQYV.

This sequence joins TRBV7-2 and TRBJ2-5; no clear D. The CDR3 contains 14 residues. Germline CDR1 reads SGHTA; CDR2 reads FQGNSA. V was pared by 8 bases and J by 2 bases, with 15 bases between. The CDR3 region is CASDPTNGQETQYF. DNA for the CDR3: TGTGCCAGCGATCCTACTAACGGGCAAGAGACCCAGTACTTC.

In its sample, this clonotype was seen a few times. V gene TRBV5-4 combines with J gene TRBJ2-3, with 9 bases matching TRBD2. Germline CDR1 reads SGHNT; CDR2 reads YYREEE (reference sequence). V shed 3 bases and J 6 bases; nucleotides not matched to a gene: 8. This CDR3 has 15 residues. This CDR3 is CASSSSGGSIDTQYF. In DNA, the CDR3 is TGTGCCAGCAGCTCCAGCGGGGGGAGTATTGATACGCAGTATTTT.

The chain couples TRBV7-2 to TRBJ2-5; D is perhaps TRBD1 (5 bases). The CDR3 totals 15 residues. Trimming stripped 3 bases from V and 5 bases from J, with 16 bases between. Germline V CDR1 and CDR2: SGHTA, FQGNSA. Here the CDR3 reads CASSFKGAPAETQYF. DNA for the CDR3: TGTGCCAGCAGCTTTAAAGGGGCTCCAGCTGAGACCCAGTACTTC.

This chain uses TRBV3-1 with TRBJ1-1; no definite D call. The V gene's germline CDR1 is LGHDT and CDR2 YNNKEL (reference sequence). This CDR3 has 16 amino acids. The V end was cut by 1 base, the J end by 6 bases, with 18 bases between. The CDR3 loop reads CASSQGLRANFPEAFF. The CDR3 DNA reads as TGTGCCAGCAGCCAAGGGTTACGGGCAAATTTCCCTGAAGCTTTCTTT.

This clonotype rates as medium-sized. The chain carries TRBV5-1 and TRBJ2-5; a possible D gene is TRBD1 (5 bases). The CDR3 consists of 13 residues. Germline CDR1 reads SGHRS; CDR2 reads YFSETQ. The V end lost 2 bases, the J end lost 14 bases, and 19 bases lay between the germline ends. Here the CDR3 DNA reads TGCGCCAGCAGCTTATCGCAGGGCGCGGTATCTTACTTC. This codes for CASSLSQGAVSYF.